This T cell receptor (beta chain) emerged from a study of cytomegalovirus exposure and HLA in healthy donors. Findings and caveats of the study: Highest at DRB1 and lowest at HLA-C, TCR association rates differed among HLA loci in a later analysis. Later analysis indicated greater clonal expansion among HLA-associated TCR beta chains than among equally common other chains.

Germline CDR1 SGHRS, CDR2 YFSETQ. This CDR3 spans 15 amino acids. In the case of this clone: Its antigen is not known. The junction departs from germline at one end; a sequencing error may be responsible.

Healthy bone marrow donors formed the donor group. The PCR contained 60 Vbeta and 13 Jbeta primers. Produced via immunoSEQ multiplex PCR; TCRdb's table is partial and in-frame only. The sample totals approximately 50,000 clones. The V gene is TRBV5-1, the J gene TRBJ1-1; maybe TRBD1 (6 bases). The sample comprised PBMCs. The clonotype comes from a woman aged 40 to 50 in good health and CMV-seronegative. CDR3 region: CASSLVRGMNTEDFF. The DNA for the CDR3 is TGCGCCAGCAGCTTGGTCAGGGGCATGAACACTGAAGATTTCTTT.